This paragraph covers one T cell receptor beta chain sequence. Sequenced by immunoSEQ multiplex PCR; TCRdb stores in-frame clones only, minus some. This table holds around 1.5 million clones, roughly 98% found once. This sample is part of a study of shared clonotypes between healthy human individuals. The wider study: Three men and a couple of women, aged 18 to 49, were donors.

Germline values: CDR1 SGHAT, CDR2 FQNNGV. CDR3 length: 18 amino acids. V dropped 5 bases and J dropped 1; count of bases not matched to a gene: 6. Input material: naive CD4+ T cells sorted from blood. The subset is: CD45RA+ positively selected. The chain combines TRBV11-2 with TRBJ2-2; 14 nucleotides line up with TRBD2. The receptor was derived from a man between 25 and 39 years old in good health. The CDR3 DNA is TGTGCCAGCAGCGGTACCGGGACTAGCGGGGGGAACACCGGGGAGCTGTTTTTT. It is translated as CASSGTGTSGGNTGELFF. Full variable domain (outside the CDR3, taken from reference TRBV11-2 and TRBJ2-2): EAGVAQSPRYKIIEKRQSVAFWCNPISGHATLYWYQQILGQGPKLLIQFQNNGVVDDSQLPKDRFSAERLKGVDSTLKIQPAKLEDSAVYLCASSGTGTSGGNTGELFFGEGSRLTVL.